These 9 T cell receptor beta chains came from one sample sequenced in a study of beta chain bispecific antibodies for T cell cancers. Study-level findings and limits: Most targeted TRBV signal came from the leukemia cell line cells, not normal T cells.

These receptors are not linked to any known antigen. Expansion lasted 2 to 4 days, with either anti-CD3 antibody OKT3 or CD3/CD28 beads. TCRdb called the 5' RACE reads again in MiXCR, with one record for every CDR3 protein. The sample consists of some 21,000 distinct CDR3 sequences, under 3% of them appearing once. The source material was healthy donor T cells cultured with leukemia cells. The source is a human donor in good health. Some clones in this sample may be carry-over from other donors' samples.

This clonotype was picked up a small number of times. The chain recombines TRBV6-5 with TRBJ1-6; the match to TRBD1 covers 8 bases. The germline V gene encodes CDR1 MNHEY and CDR2 SVGAGI. V shed 2 bases, J shed 10 bases, and the junction held 7 bases outside the gene matches. The CDR3 is 15 amino acids. The CDR3 loop is CASSYIQGAKSPLHF. The CDR3 DNA reads as TGTGCCAGCAGTTACATCCAGGGGGCTAAGTCACCCCTCCACTTT.

By its share, this clonotype is medium-sized. This chain links TRBV20-1 with TRBJ1-1; D remains ambiguous. The CDR3 is 11 amino acids. Trimming took 6 bases from V and 5 from J, leaving 10 bases between them. From germline, CDR1 is DFQATT and CDR2 SNEGSKA (reference sequence). CDR3 sequence (DNA): TGCAGTGCGCCGGCGGAGACTGAAGCTTTCTTT. This sequence encodes CSAPAETEAFF.

The chain joins TRBV5-6 to TRBJ2-1; D possibly uses TRBD1 or TRBD2 (5 bases each). Germline CDR1 and CDR2: SGHDT and YYEEEE. There are 17 residues in the CDR3. V was shortened by 3 bases and J by 6 bases, with 22 bases between the two germline ends. CDR3 protein: CASSSQYEWDGVNEQFF. CDR3 in DNA: TGTGCCAGCAGCTCGCAATATGAATGGGACGGGGTCAATGAGCAGTTCTTC.

This clonotype was found many times. The gene calls are TRBV6-6 and TRBJ2-2, with 9 bases identical to TRBD2. The CDR3 is 20 residues long. From germline, CDR1 is MNHNY and CDR2 SVGAGI (reference sequence). V was clipped by 4 bases and J by 7 bases; unmatched bases: 22. CDR3 nucleotide sequence: TGTGCCAGCAGTTCCCAAATAGCGGGGGCCTTGTCCTCTAAGGTCGGGGAGCTGTTTTTT. Translating it yields CASSSQIAGALSSKVGELFF.

This clonotype occurred many times. The rearrangement uses TRBV19 and TRBJ1-1; 10 nucleotides align to TRBD1. V shed 5 bases and J 5 bases; nucleotides not matched to a gene: 5. This CDR3 is 14 amino acids long. Germline V gene data show CDR1 as LNHDA and CDR2 as SQIVND (reference sequence). CDR3 bases: TGTGCCAGTAGTTCCGGGACAGGGGTTACTGAAGCTTTCTTT. Protein product: CASSSGTGVTEAFF.

In its sample, this clonotype was seen many times. The genes are TRBV27 and TRBJ2-3; TRBD1 or TRBD2 may be the D gene (5 bases each). Deletions cut 7 bases from V and 6 bases from J, with 11 bases between. Germline loops: CDR1 MNHEY, CDR2 SMNVEV (reference sequence). CDR3 length equals 12 residues. In nucleotides, the CDR3 is TGTGCCAGCACCTCATGGGGGGATACGCAGTATTTT. Amino acid sequence: CASTSWGDTQYF.

This clonotype was recorded at least ten times. The chain uses TRBV19 and TRBJ1-5; possible D gene TRBD1, 5 bases. The V and J ends lost 2 bases and 5 bases respectively, with 13 bases between them. The CDR3 runs to 15 residues. Per germline, CDR1 LNHDA and CDR2 SQIVND (reference sequence). The CDR3 loop reads CASSILGGTHQPQHF. The DNA of the CDR3 is TGTGCCAGTAGTATACTGGGGGGGACCCATCAGCCCCAGCATTTT.

Many counts were recorded for this clonotype. This chain joins TRBV29-1 and TRBJ2-3; TRBD1 is a possible D gene (6 bases). Germline V gene lookup returns CDR1 SQVTM and CDR2 ANQGSEA. The CDR3 contains 14 residues. The ends were cut back, 6 bases at V and 0 bases at J, with 13 bases in the middle. Here the CDR3 DNA reads TGCAGCGTAAGGACAGTCTCTAGCACAGATACGCAGTATTTT. Amino acid sequence: CSVRTVSSTDTQYF.

In its sample, this clonotype was seen a few times. The chain carries TRBV2 and TRBJ1-2; possibly TRBD1 for D (5 bases). Trimming cost V 6 bases and J 2 bases, with 13 bases left between them. Germline CDR1 SNHLY, CDR2 FYNNEI. The CDR3 runs to 14 residues. CDR3 in DNA: TGTGCCAGCAGAGGGGTCGACGGGAACTATGGCTACACCTTC. This translates into CASRGVDGNYGYTF. The entire variable domain, with the rest obtained from reference TRBV2 and TRBJ1-2, is as follows: EPEVTQTPSHQVTQMGQEVILRCVPISNHLYFYWYRQILGQKVEFLVSFYNNEISEKSEIFDDQFSVERPDGSNFTLKIRSTKLEDSAMYFCASRGVDGNYGYTFGSGTRLTVV.